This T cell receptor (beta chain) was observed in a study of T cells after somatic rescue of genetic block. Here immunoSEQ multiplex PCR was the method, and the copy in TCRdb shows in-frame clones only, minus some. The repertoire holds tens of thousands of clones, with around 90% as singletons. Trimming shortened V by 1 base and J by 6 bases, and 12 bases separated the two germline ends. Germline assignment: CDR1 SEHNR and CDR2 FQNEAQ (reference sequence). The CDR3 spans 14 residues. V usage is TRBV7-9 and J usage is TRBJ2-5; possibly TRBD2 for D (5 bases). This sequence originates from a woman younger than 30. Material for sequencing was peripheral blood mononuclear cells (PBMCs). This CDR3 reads CASSLGSGWKTQYF. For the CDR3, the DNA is TGTGCCAGCAGCTTAGGGTCGGGGTGGAAGACCCAGTACTTC.